This TCR beta chain derives from a study of chemoradiotherapy in HPV16-positive cancers (dated by TCRdb to between 2021 and 2022). At the level of the whole study: Candidate HPV-specific T-cell clones and common TCR motifs were defined by functional T-cell assays performed on cells from a couple of HPV16-positive patients. The study asked whether T-cell immunity against the HPV oncoproteins E6 and E7 changes during chemoradiotherapy and whether it affects survival. TCR repertoires from over 80 patients with HPV-related cancers were then used to track the candidate HPV-specific TCRs and motifs. Here is what the overall study found, with its caveats: Among HPV16-positive patients, expansion of HPV-responsive T cells during chemoradiotherapy was associated with better recurrence-free survival. Expansion of candidate HPV-specific clones and E7-related TCR motifs was observed in the tumor microenvironment during treatment, whereas no such expansion was observed for non-HPV-specific T cells. The functional definition of HPV-specific T cells was derived from only two HPV16-positive patients, and the survival association was reported for HPV16-positive patients.

The library came from the immunoSEQ multiplex PCR assay. TCRdb obtained this table from immuneACCESS and retained in-frame rearrangements with V and J assigned. These tables miss some clones; where compared with another copy, unresolved V genes account for less than half of the shortfall, and the remainder is unexplained. The sample table records about 6,600 clones; less than 80% of these occur just once. Of the sample, 8% is held by the ten largest clones. About this clone: The target of this receptor is not known. The input lacks base qualities; no much larger clone sits a single base away.

From its cysteine to its phenylalanine, the CDR3 spans 14 amino acids. Only the CDR3 DNA is retained, 42 bases long and in frame from the first base. The CDR1 and CDR2 encoded by the germline V gene (reference sequence) are GTSNPN and SVGIG. Trimming costs V 3 bases and J 8 bases, and their ends lie 19 bases apart. Repertoires were sampled multiple times during chemoradiotherapy, which allowed clonal expansion in the tumor microenvironment to be followed. The sequence was collected from a human donor with HPV-associated anogenital cancer. The material sequenced was tumor tissue, taken from a patient who underwent chemoradiotherapy. The rearrangement joined TRBV30 to TRBJ1-2; too little of a D gene remains to name it. The sequenced DNA: TGTGCCTGGAGCGTTGTTGTTGTAACTGGCGGCTACACCTTC. The encoded protein is CAWSVVVVTGGYTF.